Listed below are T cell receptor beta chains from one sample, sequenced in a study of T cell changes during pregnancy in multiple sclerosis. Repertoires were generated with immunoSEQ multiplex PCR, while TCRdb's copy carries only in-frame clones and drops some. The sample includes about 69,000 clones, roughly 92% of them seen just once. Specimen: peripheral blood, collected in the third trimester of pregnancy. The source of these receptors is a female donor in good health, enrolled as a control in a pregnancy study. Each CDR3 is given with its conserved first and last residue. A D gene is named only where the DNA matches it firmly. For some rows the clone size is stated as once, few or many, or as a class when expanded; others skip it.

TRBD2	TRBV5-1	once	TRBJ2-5	TGCGCCAGCAGCCCCGGGTTAGGACTAGCGGATCAAGAGACCCAGTACTTC	CASSPGLGLADQETQYF
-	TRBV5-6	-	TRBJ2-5	TGTGCCAGCAGCTTGGGACAGGTAGAAGAGACCCAGTACTTC	CASSLGQVEETQYF
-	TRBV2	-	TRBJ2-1	TGTGCCAGCAAGCTAGAGAGCTCCTACAATGAGCAGTTCTTC	CASKLESSYNEQFF
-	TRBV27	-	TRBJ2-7	TGTGCCAGCAGTTCAACACGACAGAACTACGAGCAGTACTTC	CASSSTRQNYEQYF
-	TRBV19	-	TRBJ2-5	TGTGCCAGTAGCACCTCCCGGGGAAGGTTGGAGACCCAGTACTTC	CASSTSRGRLETQYF
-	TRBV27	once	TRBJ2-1	TGTGCCAGCAGTGCGGTTTGGGCGGGGGCTAGGGATGAGCAGTTCTTC	CASSAVWAGARDEQFF
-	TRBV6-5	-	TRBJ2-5	TGTGCCAGCAGTTACTCGTTCACTAGCCTCCAAGAGACCCAGTACTTC	CASSYSFTSLQETQYF
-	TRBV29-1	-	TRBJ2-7	TGCAGCGTGGAGGCCCCAAATTACGAGCAGTACTTC	CSVEAPNYEQYF
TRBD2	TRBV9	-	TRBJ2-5	TGTGCCAGCAGCGTAGCAAGCGGGAGTGGGGAGACCCAGTACTTC	CASSVASGSGETQYF
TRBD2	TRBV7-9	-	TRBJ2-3	TGTGCCAGCAGCTTAGCACTAGCGGTGAGCACAGATACGCAGTATTTT	CASSLALAVSTDTQYF
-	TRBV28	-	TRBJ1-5	TGTGCCAGCAGTTTGCCCGCTCAGATAAGGGGCACGACCCAGCATTTT	CASSLPAQIRGTTQHF
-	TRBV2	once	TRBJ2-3	TGTGCCAGCATGGCTTTGAGGAGCACAGATACGCAGTATTTT	CASMALRSTDTQYF
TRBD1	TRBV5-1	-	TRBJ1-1	TGCGCCAGCAGGACAGGGGGGAACACTGAAGCTTTCTTT	CASRTGGNTEAFF
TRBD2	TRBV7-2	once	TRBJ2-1	TGTGCCAGCAGCCGTACCAGGGAAGCGGGACATGAGCAGTTCTTC	CASSRTREAGHEQFF
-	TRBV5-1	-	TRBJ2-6	TGCGCCAGCAGCTTTTTATCTGGGGCCAACGTCCTGACTTTC	CASSFLSGANVLTF
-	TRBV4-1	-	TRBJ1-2	TGCGCCAGCAGCCAAGAGTCCAGGGCGGGGCTCCATGGCTACACCTTC	CASSQESRAGLHGYTF
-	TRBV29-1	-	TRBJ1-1	TGCAGCGTCCTGGGCAATGTACTCTCTGAAGCTTTCTTT	CSVLGNVLSEAFF
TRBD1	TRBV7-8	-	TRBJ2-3	TGTGCCAGCAGCCCAGACAGGGAACGCACAGATACGCAGTATTTT	CASSPDRERTDTQYF
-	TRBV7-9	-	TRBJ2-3	TGTGCCAGCAATTCCGAGGTAGATACGCAGTATTTT	CASNSEVDTQYF
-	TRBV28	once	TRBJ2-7	TGTGCCAGCAGTCCTCCCGGGACTCTGAGCTCCTACGAGCAGTACTTC	CASSPPGTLSSYEQYF
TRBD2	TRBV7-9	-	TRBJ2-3	TGTGCCAGCAGCCCATGGGGACTAGCGGGGGGGAAGCGAACAGATACGCAGTATTTT	CASSPWGLAGGKRTDTQYF
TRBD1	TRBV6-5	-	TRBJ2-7	TGTGCCAGCAGTTCTCCAGACAGGGGAGGATCCTACGAGCAGTACTTC	CASSSPDRGGSYEQYF
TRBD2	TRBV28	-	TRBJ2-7	TGTGCCAGCAGTCCCGGACTAGCGGGAGTAACGTACGAGCAGTACTTC	CASSPGLAGVTYEQYF
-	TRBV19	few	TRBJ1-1	TGTGCCAGTAGTCCGGTGAACACTGAAGCTTTCTTT	CASSPVNTEAFF
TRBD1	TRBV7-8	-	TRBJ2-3	TGTGCCAGCAGCTTACGGGACAGGGGGCGTAGCGGGTCTGAAGATACGCAGTATTTT	CASSLRDRGRSGSEDTQYF
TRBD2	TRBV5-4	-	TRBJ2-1	TGTGCCAGCAGCTTGCTGCTAGCGGCTGGCAATGAGCAGTTCTTC	CASSLLLAAGNEQFF
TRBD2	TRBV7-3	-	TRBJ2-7	TGTGCCAGCAGCTTAACTAGCGGGAGTCCCGAGCAGTACTTC	CASSLTSGSPEQYF
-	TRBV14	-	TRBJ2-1	TGTGCCAGCAGCCAAGATAGTGGAGCACCCCCCTACAATGAGCAGTTCTTC	CASSQDSGAPPYNEQFF
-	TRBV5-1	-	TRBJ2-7	TGCGCCAGCAGCTTGTCCGGGACACCATACTACGAGCAGTACTTC	CASSLSGTPYYEQYF
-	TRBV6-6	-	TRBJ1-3	TGTGCCAGCACTATAAGCTCTGGAAACACCATATATTTT	CASTISSGNTIYF
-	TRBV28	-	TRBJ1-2	TGTGCCAGCACCGCCGCCGGGGGGCAATATGGCTACACCTTC	CASTAAGGQYGYTF
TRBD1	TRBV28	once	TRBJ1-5	TGTGCCAGCAGGGGATACAGGGGAGATCAGCCCCAGCATTTT	CASRGYRGDQPQHF
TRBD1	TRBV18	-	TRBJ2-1	TGTGCCAGCTCACCGGGACAGAACAATGAGCAGTTCTTC	CASSPGQNNEQFF
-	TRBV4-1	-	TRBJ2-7	TGCGCCAGCAGCCAAGAGTGGGGGGTCTACGAGCAGTACTTC	CASSQEWGVYEQYF
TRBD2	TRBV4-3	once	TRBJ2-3	TGCGCCAGCAGCCAGCTGGGACTAGCGGGAGCCACCACAGATACGCAGTATTTT	CASSQLGLAGATTDTQYF
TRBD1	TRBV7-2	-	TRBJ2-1	TGTGCCAGCAGCCGACAGGGGATACGCAATGAGCAGTTCTTC	CASSRQGIRNEQFF
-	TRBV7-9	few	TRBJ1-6	TGTGCCAGCAGCTTCTCTGGGGCTGACAATTCACCCCTCCACTTT	CASSFSGADNSPLHF
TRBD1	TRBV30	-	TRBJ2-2	TGTGCCTGGACACTGGGCAGGGGGCTGGCCGGGGAGCTGTTTTTT	CAWTLGRGLAGELFF
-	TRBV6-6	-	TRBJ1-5	TGTGCCAGCAGTCCAAGCGGGTCGTGGCAGCCCCAGCATTTT	CASSPSGSWQPQHF
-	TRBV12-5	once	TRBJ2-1	TGTGCTAGTGCCCAGCGCTTAAACAATGAGCAGTTCTTC	CASAQRLNNEQFF
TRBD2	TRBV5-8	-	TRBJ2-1	TGTGCCAGCAGCTTGGGACTAGCGGGAGGCGATGAGCAGTTCTTC	CASSLGLAGGDEQFF
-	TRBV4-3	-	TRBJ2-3	TGCGCCAGCAGCCAAGGGGCAGGACTCAGCACAGATACGCAGTATTTT	CASSQGAGLSTDTQYF